A selection of T cell receptor beta chains follows, all from one sample in a study of T cell changes during pregnancy in multiple sclerosis. Generated by immunoSEQ multiplex PCR, the TCRdb table keeps only in-frame clones and is missing some. Of 34,000 or so clones in the sample, 90% were seen once. The sample consisted of CD8+ T cells from peripheral blood mononuclear cells, taken in the first trimester of pregnancy. These receptors were taken from a female donor with multiple sclerosis, enrolled in a pregnancy study. CDR3s include the opening cysteine and the closing phenylalanine or tryptophan. Each record gives: D gene, V gene, clone size, CDR3 length, J gene, CDR3 DNA, CDR3 protein. D genes are given only for firm matches. Only some rows state a clone size, as once, few, many or a class for expanded clones.

TRBD2	TRBV28	NA	15	TRBJ2-1	TGTGCCAGCAGGAGTGTGGGACTAGCGGACAATGAGCAGTTCTTC	CASRSVGLADNEQFF
NA	TRBV19	NA	14	TRBJ2-7	TGTGCCAGTAGTCTCTGGTCGGGAAGGAACGAGCAGTACTTC	CASSLWSGRNEQYF
TRBD2	TRBV4-1	NA	18	TRBJ2-3	TGCGCCAGCAGCCAAGAACTAGCGGGAGGGCCCAGCACAGATACGCAGTATTTT	CASSQELAGGPSTDTQYF
TRBD2	TRBV11-2	once	19	TRBJ2-1	TGTGCCAGCAGCTTAGTACGTACTAGCGGGAGAGGGTCCTACAATGAGCAGTTCTTC	CASSLVRTSGRGSYNEQFF
TRBD1	TRBV7-9	NA	16	TRBJ2-5	TGTGCCAGCAGCCCCGACAGGGTCGGTCTCCAAGAGACCCAGTACTTC	CASSPDRVGLQETQYF
TRBD1	TRBV2	NA	11	TRBJ1-3	TGTGCCAGCAACAGGGGTTCCACCATATATTTT	CASNRGSTIYF
NA	TRBV7-9	NA	15	TRBJ2-6	TGTGCCAGCAGCTCGGACAGCTCTGGGGCCAACGTCCTGACTTTC	CASSSDSSGANVLTF
TRBD2	TRBV13	once	15	TRBJ2-5	TGTGCCAGCAGCGGAGCTAGCGGGAACCAAGAGACCCAGTACTTC	CASSGASGNQETQYF
NA	TRBV28	NA	15	TRBJ2-2	TGTGCCAGCAGTTTAACCGGGACAAACACCGGGGAGCTGTTTTTT	CASSLTGTNTGELFF
NA	TRBV19	NA	15	TRBJ2-3	TGTGCCAGTGCTTTCGGGAGCAGCGACGCAGATACGCAGTATTTT	CASAFGSSDADTQYF
NA	TRBV19	NA	15	TRBJ2-1	TGTGCCAGTAGTATGGCAGGTAGCTCCTACAATGAGCAGTTCTTC	CASSMAGSSYNEQFF
TRBD2	TRBV7-2	NA	16	TRBJ2-3	TGTGCCAGCAGCCCCCCCGGACTAGCGGGAGTTGATACGCAGTATTTT	CASSPPGLAGVDTQYF
NA	TRBV27	NA	13	TRBJ2-2	TGTGCCAGCAGTTTACTAGACACCGGGGAGCTGTTTTTT	CASSLLDTGELFF
TRBD2	TRBV10-1	NA	15	TRBJ2-7	TGCGCCAGCAGTGAGTCATGCGGGAGCATCTACGAGCAGTACTTC	CASSESCGSIYEQYF
TRBD1	TRBV10-3	once	14	TRBJ1-4	TGTGCCATCAGTGGGGACAGGGCCTTTGAAAAACTGTTTTTT	CAISGDRAFEKLFF
NA	TRBV5-6	NA	15	TRBJ1-2	TGTGCCAGCAACTGGGCCCCGGGGGTTTCCTATGGCTACACCTTC	CASNWAPGVSYGYTF
NA	TRBV19	NA	12	TRBJ2-2	TGTGCCAGCTCCGGAGACACCGGGGAGCTGTTTTTT	CASSGDTGELFF
TRBD1	TRBV4-1	NA	15	TRBJ2-3	TGCGCCAGCAGCATGAGGACAGGGGGCACAGATACGCAGTATTTT	CASSMRTGGTDTQYF
NA	TRBV5-1	NA	13	TRBJ2-7	TGCGCCAGCAGCTTGGCGGCGGCCTACGAGCAGTACTTC	CASSLAAAYEQYF
NA	TRBV5-1	NA	16	TRBJ2-3	TGCGCCAGCAGCTTATCTCTCTCGGTTTTGACAGATACGCAGTATTTT	CASSLSLSVLTDTQYF
NA	TRBV27	NA	12	TRBJ2-1	TGTGCCAGCAGCATGACAGGTTATGAGCAGTTCTTC	CASSMTGYEQFF
NA	TRBV5-5	once	15	TRBJ1-5	TGTGCCAGCAGTCTTATGGGGGGGAGCAATCAGCCCCAGCATTTT	CASSLMGGSNQPQHF
TRBD1	TRBV19	NA	16	TRBJ1-2	TGTGCCAGTAAAGCCGACAGGGGGCAGAGCAACTATGGCTACACCTTC	CASKADRGQSNYGYTF
TRBD2	TRBV27	NA	15	TRBJ2-1	TGTGCCAGCAGTTTAATAGCGGGAGGGGTAGATGAGCAGTTCTTC	CASSLIAGGVDEQFF
NA	TRBV28	NA	16	TRBJ2-3	TGTGCCAGCAGTCCCTGGGAGGAGACTAGCACAGATACGCAGTATTTT	CASSPWEETSTDTQYF
TRBD1	TRBV10-3	NA	11	TRBJ2-7	TGTGCCACAGGGACAGCCTACGAGCAGTACTTC	CATGTAYEQYF
TRBD1	TRBV30	medium-sized	15	TRBJ2-7	TGTGCCTGGAGTAATGGGACAGGGGGGCCCTACGAGCAGTACTTC	CAWSNGTGGPYEQYF
NA	TRBV7-9	NA	14	TRBJ1-2	TGTGCCAGCAGCTCGTTGGGGCCCAGCTATGGCTACACCTTC	CASSSLGPSYGYTF
TRBD2	TRBV27	NA	17	TRBJ2-5	TGTGCCAGCAGCCAACGGACTAGCGGGAGGGCCGGGGAGACCCAGTACTTC	CASSQRTSGRAGETQYF